These 19 T cell receptor beta chains came from one sample sequenced in a study of T cell clonality in common variable immunodeficiency. Overall study findings and caveats: In common variable immunodeficiency, TCR beta chains reportedly carried fewer deletions and N-nucleotide insertions.

Their cognate antigens are unknown. Sequencing was performed with immunoSEQ multiplex PCR; in TCRdb, only in-frame clones are kept and a portion is missing. The repertoire consists of about 7,300 clones, none detected only once. Sequencing was done on a sample of peripheral blood mononuclear cells. The receptors come from a human donor with common variable immunodeficiency.

On this clone: One end of the junction varies from germline; a read error may be responsible. The missing CDR3 end, 3 residues past where the read stops, is filled in from the germline J gene. The chain links TRBV7-9 to TRBJ1-2; D gene unclear. CDR1 and CDR2 from the germline V gene are SEHNR and FQNEAQ (reference sequence). There are 11 residues in the CDR3. The CDR3 protein is CSSSSAGIYTF. The part of the CDR3 DNA that was read is TGTTCCAGCAGCTCGGCAGGAATA.

About this clone: The read terminates 3 residues before the CDR3 end, so the remaining end is supplied by the germline J gene. The chain recombines TRBV2 with TRBJ2-5; 9 positions match TRBD2. The V gene end was trimmed by 5 bases and the J gene end by 2 bases; junction bases not matched to a gene: 9. CDR3 length: 16 residues. From germline, CDR1 is SNHLY and CDR2 FYNNEI. The sequenced CDR3 bases are TGTGCCAGCAGTCAAAGAAAGACTAGCGGACAAGAGACC. Translating gives CASSQRKTSGQET. In full, the CDR3 reads CASSQRKTSGQETQYF.

This clone appeared many times. The read halts 3 residues ahead of the CDR3 end, with the missing end drawn from the germline J gene. This sequence joins TRBV18 and TRBJ2-1; TRBD2 agrees at 11 bases. The length of the CDR3 is 15 residues. Germline trimming cut 2 bases from V and 8 bases from J; bases unmatched to any gene: 5. CDR1 KGHSH and CDR2 LQKENI come from the germline V gene. The part of the CDR3 DNA that was read is TGTGCCAGCTCACCAAGAACTAGCGGGAGCTATGAG. Its translation is CASSPRTSGSYE. In full, the CDR3 is CASSPRTSGSYEQFF.

This clone is categorized as medium-sized. The CDR3 is cut off 3 residues early in the read; its end comes from the germline J gene. The V call is TRBV30, the J call TRBJ2-4; D may be TRBD1 (6 bases). Between the trimmed V and J ends, which lost 2 bases and 0 bases, there was a span of 23 bases. Germline loops: CDR1 GTSNPN, CDR2 SVGIG (reference sequence). The CDR3 loop spans 19 amino acids. Incomplete CDR3 DNA: TGTGCCTGGAGTACCCCACAGGGATTATTTACGGTAGCCAAAAACATT. Translated: CAWSTPQGLFTVAKNI. The whole CDR3 protein is CAWSTPQGLFTVAKNIQYF.

This clone came up a few times. The sequenced fragment ends 3 residues before the CDR3 boundary, so the rest is inferred from the germline J gene. The gene calls are TRBV7-2 and TRBJ2-1, with D unclear. The V gene's germline CDR1 is SGHTA and CDR2 FQGNSA. V was pared by 3 bases and J by 5 bases, with 8 bases between. CDR3 size: 13 residues. The covered CDR3 bases are TGTGCCAGCAGCTTTGTGACTGACAATGAG. Translation: CASSFVTDNE. The complete CDR3 reads CASSFVTDNEQFF.

In its sample, this clone ranks as medium-sized (0.01 to 0.1%). The sequenced part of the CDR3 DNA is TGTGCCTGGACAGCGGGAGGGCCGGAGACC. Protein product: CAWTAGGPET. The whole CDR3 reads CAWTAGGPETQYF. The chain couples TRBV30 to TRBJ2-5; 10 bases align to TRBD2. The read finishes 3 residues shy of the CDR3 end, and the germline J gene is used to complete it. V dropped 4 bases and J dropped 5; count of bases not matched to a gene: 4. The CDR3 totals 13 residues. Germline V gives CDR1 GTSNPN, CDR2 SVGIG (reference sequence).

This clone showed up many times. The sequence runs out 3 residues before the end of the CDR3; the remainder is reconstructed from the germline J gene. V gene TRBV2 combines with J gene TRBJ1-4, with D perhaps TRBD1 (5 bases). The germline V gene has CDR1 SNHLY and CDR2 FYNNEI. Trimming took 9 bases from V and 6 from J, leaving 14 bases between them. The CDR3 contains 13 residues. The CDR3 sequence is CASLDTAYEKLFF. The CDR3 bases that were read are TGTGCCAGTTTGGACACCGCGTATGAAAAA.

Judged by abundance, this clone is medium-sized (0.01 to 0.1%). Sequencing ends 3 residues short of the CDR3 end; the germline J gene provides the rest. V gene TRBV18 combines with J gene TRBJ2-1, with D maybe TRBD2 (5 bases). CDR1 is KGHSH, CDR2 LQKENI, per germline. The CDR3 runs to 15 residues. Trimming pared 3 bases from V and 9 bases from J, leaving 18 bases between. CDR3 DNA, as far as it was read: TGTGCCAGCTCACCGAGTCAACTAGAGTCGACTGAG. As protein: CASSPSQLESTE. The entire CDR3 is CASSPSQLESTEQFF. The full variable domain, its missing parts supplied by reference TRBV18 and TRBJ2-1, is NAGVMQNPRHLVRRRGQEARLRCSPMKGHSHVYWYRQLPEEGLKFMVYLQKENIIDESGMPKERFSAEFPKEGPSILRIQQVVRGDSAAYFCASSPSQLESTEQFFGPGTRLTVL.

This clone ranks as medium-sized. Coverage ceases 3 residues before the CDR3 finishes, and the germline J gene fills in the end. The chain uses TRBV20-1 and TRBJ2-2; D possibly corresponds to TRBD1 (5 bases). V shed 6 bases and J shed 2 bases, with 10 bases lying between them. Germline V gene lookup returns CDR1 DFQATT and CDR2 SNEGSKA (reference sequence). CDR3 length equals 13 residues. The sequenced CDR3 bases are TGCAGTGCATTCGGACAAAACACCGGGGAG. It yields the protein CSAFGQNTGE. In full, the CDR3 reads CSAFGQNTGELFF.

This clone has ten or more counts. The sequence runs out 3 residues before the end of the CDR3; the remainder is reconstructed from the germline J gene. The chain has TRBV10-1 and TRBJ2-3; D uncertain. The CDR3 consists of 13 residues. CDR1 is WNHNN, CDR2 SYGVQD, per germline (reference sequence). The DNA read from the CDR3 is TGCGCCAGCAGTGAGGTTCTAGGTTCCGCG. This sequence encodes CASSEVLGSA. The whole CDR3 sequence is CASSEVLGSAQYF.

This clone was counted at least ten times. The CDR3 end lies 3 residues beyond the end of the read and is filled in from the germline J gene. The chain recombines TRBV20-1 with TRBJ1-2, with a weak D call TRBD1 (5 bases). The CDR3 length is 13 residues. CDR1 DFQATT and CDR2 SNEGSKA come from the germline V gene (reference sequence). The V and J ends lost 6 bases and 4 bases respectively, with 15 bases between them. CDR3 DNA (partial): TGCAGTGCCGGGGGTTACATCGGCTATGGC. Protein sequence: CSAGGYIGYG. The whole CDR3 is CSAGGYIGYGYTF.

This clone showed up many times. The CDR3 end is not reached by the read, which stops 3 residues before it; the germline J gene fills it in. The V call is TRBV20-1, the J call TRBJ2-5; D gene ambiguous. The V gene lost 3 bases and the J gene lost 0 bases, with 14 bases spanning the gap. In germline, CDR1 is DFQATT, CDR2 SNEGSKA (reference sequence). The CDR3 runs to 15 residues. This CDR3 reads CSARILTVNQETQYF. The CDR3 DNA, read in part, is TGCAGTGCTAGGATTCTTACAGTGAACCAAGAGACC.

This clone turned up a few times. With the read ending 3 residues before the CDR3 end, the germline J gene is used to fill in that end. This chain connects TRBV7-9 to TRBJ2-7, with no clear D. The CDR3 is made up of 13 amino acids. The V gene's germline CDR1 is SEHNR and CDR2 FQNEAQ (reference sequence). V was pared by 2 bases and J by 6 bases, with 11 bases between. CDR3 sequence reads: CASSLRLEVEQYF. The covered CDR3 bases are TGTGCCAGCAGCTTACGGCTAGAAGTCGAG.

This clone was counted at least ten times. The CDR3 goes on 3 residues after the read ends, and that part is filled in from the germline J gene. The V gene is TRBV20-1, the J gene TRBJ1-1; the D gene is possibly TRBD1 (6 bases). Trimming pared 8 bases from V and 4 bases from J, leaving 14 bases between. This CDR3 comprises 12 residues. Germline CDR1 DFQATT, CDR2 SNEGSKA (reference sequence). Here the CDR3 reads CSSNRVGTEAFF. The CDR3 bases that were read are TGCAGTTCGAACAGGGTTGGCACTGAA.

This clone has a count of ten or more. The CDR3 end lies 3 residues beyond the end of the read and is filled in from the germline J gene. J is TRBJ2-1 and V is TRBV18; 12 bases fit TRBD2. Germline V gene sequence: CDR1 KGHSH, CDR2 LQKENI. V lost 0 bases, J lost 7 bases, and 7 bases stayed unmatched. This CDR3 has 17 amino acids. The CDR3 is CASSPPSSGRAANEQFF. The sequenced part of the CDR3 DNA is TGTGCCAGCTCACCACCGTCTAGCGGGAGGGCCGCGAATGAG.

In its sample, this clone was seen many times. With the read ending 3 residues before the CDR3 end, the germline J gene is used to fill in that end. V and J are TRBV5-1 and TRBJ2-1; D ambiguous. This CDR3 is built from 13 residues. Germline V gene lookup returns CDR1 SGHRS and CDR2 YFSETQ. V was clipped by 0 bases and J by 6 bases, with 7 bases between them. Incomplete CDR3 DNA: TGCGCCAGCAGCTTGGTCCCGGGCAATGAG. It translates to CASSLVPGNE. The whole CDR3 reads CASSLVPGNEQFF.

This clone is labeled medium-sized (0.01 to 0.1%). The CDR3 end falls 3 residues outside the read, so it is completed with the germline J gene. The rearrangement uses TRBV19 and TRBJ2-2; no reliable D call. The CDR3 is made up of 14 amino acids. V was pared by 3 bases and J by 2 bases, with 7 bases between. Germline values: CDR1 LNHDA, CDR2 SQIVND (reference sequence). Incomplete CDR3 DNA: TGTGCCAGTAGTATCCCAGAAAACACCGGGGAG. Amino acids: CASSIPENTGE. The whole CDR3 sequence is CASSIPENTGELFF.

This clone was picked up a small number of times. The CDR3 end lies 3 residues beyond the end of the read and is filled in from the germline J gene. The V call is TRBV7-9, the J call TRBJ1-1; D is possibly TRBD1 (5 bases). The CDR3 runs to 13 residues. The V end was cut by 3 bases, the J end by 5 bases, with 10 bases between. Germline values: CDR1 SEHNR, CDR2 FQNEAQ (reference sequence). Here the CDR3 reads CASSFDSGTEAFF. The CDR3 bases that were read are TGTGCCAGCAGCTTTGACAGTGGGACTGAA.

This clone was recorded many times. The part of the CDR3 DNA that was read is TGTGCCAGCACCGTACAGGGGCCCCTTAGCACAGATACG. Amino acid sequence: CASTVQGPLSTDT. The complete CDR3 protein is CASTVQGPLSTDTQYF. This chain connects TRBV6-2 or TRBV6-3 to TRBJ2-3; 7 bases line up with TRBD1. The read ends 3 residues shy of where the CDR3 ends; the end is completed using the germline J gene. This CDR3 contains 16 residues. Looked up from germline, CDR1 is MNHEY and CDR2 is SVGEGT. V lost 7 bases and J lost 0; bases outside the gene matches: 10.